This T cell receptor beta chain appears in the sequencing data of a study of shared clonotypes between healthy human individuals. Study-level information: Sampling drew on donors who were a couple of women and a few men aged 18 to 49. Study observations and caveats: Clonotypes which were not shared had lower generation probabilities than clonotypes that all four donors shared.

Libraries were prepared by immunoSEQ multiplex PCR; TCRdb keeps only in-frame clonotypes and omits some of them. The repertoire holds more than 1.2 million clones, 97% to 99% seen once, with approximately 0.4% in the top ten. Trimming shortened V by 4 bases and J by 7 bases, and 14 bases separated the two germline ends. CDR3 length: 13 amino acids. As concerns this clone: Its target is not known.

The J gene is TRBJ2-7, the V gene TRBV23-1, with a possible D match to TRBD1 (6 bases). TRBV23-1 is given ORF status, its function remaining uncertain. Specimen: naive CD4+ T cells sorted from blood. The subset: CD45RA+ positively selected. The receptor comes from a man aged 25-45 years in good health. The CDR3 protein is CASSLPGHGEQYF. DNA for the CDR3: TGCGCCAGCAGTCTTCCGGGACATGGGGAGCAGTACTTC.